By its share, the clone carrying this T cell receptor (beta chain) is large (0.1 to 1%). What it binds is not known. Per the germline V gene, CDR1 is KGHSY and CDR2 is FQNENV. The V gene end was trimmed by 4 bases and the J gene end by 4 bases; junction bases not matched to a gene: 4. The CDR3 runs to 13 residues. The repertoire was sequenced with immunoSEQ multiplex PCR; TCRdb's copy has only in-frame clones and lacks some. The table has some 1,000 clones, less than 25% seen once. This sample was included in a study of T cells in localized non-small cell lung cancer. Overall study results and limits: In adjacent lung, a median around 52 of the top 100 tumor clones were found. Owing to sequencing of a solitary tumor region, heterogeneity cannot be discounted.

This sequence joins TRBV16 and TRBJ2-7, with 7 bases that match TRBD1. The input for sequencing was normal lung tissue next to the tumor, taken before any cancer treatment. The source is a woman aged 35-70 years with stage III lung adenocarcinoma. The CDR3 loop is CASSPDRMYEQYF. The CDR3 coding sequence is TGTGCCAGCAGCCCGGACAGGATGTACGAGCAGTACTTC.